A single sample is the source of the 16 T cell receptor beta chains below, sequenced in a study of regulatory and conventional T cells in RAG deficiency. TCRdb keeps only in-frame clones here, not all; method: immunoSEQ multiplex PCR. The sample carries around 31,000 clones, approximately 90% recorded once. This same sample was also taken into another study, of regulatory T cells. That publication notes: The PCR used 52 TRBV and 13 TRBJ primers.

The sequenced material came from CD8+ T cells sorted from blood. These receptors all come from a human donor in good health.

The CDR3 protein is CASSVGDRAVYEQYF. CDR3 DNA: TGTGCCAGCAGCGTAGGGGACAGGGCGGTCTACGAGCAGTACTTC. V is TRBV9 and J is TRBJ2-7; 9 bases line up with TRBD1. The CDR3 consists of 15 residues. Germline CDR1 and CDR2: SGDLS and YYNGEE. Trimming cost V 0 bases and J 3 bases; bases outside gene matches: 4.

This chain joins TRBV13 and TRBJ1-2, with a tentative D call TRBD1 (5 bases). V dropped 6 bases and J dropped 1 base, with 15 bases sitting between them. Germline CDR1 is PRHDT and CDR2 is FYEKMQ (reference sequence). This CDR3 is built from 15 residues. Here the CDR3 reads CASSDRTYSNYGYTF. The DNA for the CDR3 is TGTGCCAGCAGTGATAGGACATATAGTAACTATGGCTACACCTTC.

The chain uses TRBV6-5 and TRBJ2-1; D unresolved. The CDR3 sequence is 16 residues long. CDR1 MNHEY and CDR2 SVGAGI come from the germline V gene. Trimming cost V 3 bases and J 0 bases, with 12 bases left between them. In nucleotides, the CDR3 is TGTGCCAGCAGTTATATCAAGTACCACTCCTACAATGAGCAGTTCTTC. This sequence encodes CASSYIKYHSYNEQFF.

The V and J genes are TRBV5-1 and TRBJ1-6, with TRBD1 as a possible D gene (5 bases). Germline CDR1 is SGHRS and CDR2 is YFSETQ. V dropped 1 base and J dropped 5 bases, with 10 bases sitting between them. The CDR3 has 15 residues. In DNA form, the CDR3 reads TGCGCCAGCAGCTTGTTTACGGACAATAATTCACCCCTCCACTTT. It specifies CASSLFTDNNSPLHF.

The gene calls are TRBV13 and TRBJ1-1; TRBD1 agrees at 7 bases. Per the germline V gene, CDR1 is PRHDT and CDR2 is FYEKMQ (reference sequence). Germline trimming cut 5 bases from V and 3 bases from J; bases unmatched to any gene: 9. This CDR3 spans 15 amino acids. CDR3 sequence (DNA): TGTGCCAGCAGCCCGCGACAGGGAGAGGACACTGAAGCTTTCTTT. Its translation: CASSPRQGEDTEAFF.

The chain is built from TRBV28 and TRBJ2-7, with D uncertain. The CDR3 covers 13 residues. From germline, CDR1 is MDHEN and CDR2 SYDVKM. V lost 3 bases and J lost 3, with 9 bases in between. The CDR3 bases are TGTGCCAGCAGTTTTGGAGCCGACTACGAGCAGTACTTC. Amino acid sequence: CASSFGADYEQYF.

This sequence joins TRBV7-3 and TRBJ1-1; TRBD1 agrees at 11 bases. V dropped 5 bases and J dropped 1; count of bases not matched to a gene: 9. Germline V gives CDR1 SGHTA, CDR2 FQGTGA. CDR3 length equals 17 residues. CDR3 DNA sequence: TGTGCCAGCAGCCCCTATGGACAGGGGGCAAAGAACACTGAAGCTTTCTTT. Translating gives CASSPYGQGAKNTEAFF.

The rearrangement links TRBV19 to TRBJ1-2; perhaps TRBD1 as D (5 bases). Trimming removed 9 bases from V and 8 bases from J, with 22 bases in between. CDR3 length: 14 residues. CDR1 LNHDA and CDR2 SQIVND come from the germline V gene (reference sequence). CDR3: CASLPGGKGEGYTF. DNA for the CDR3: TGTGCCAGCCTGCCCGGGGGAAAGGGTGAGGGCTACACCTTC.

This sequence joins TRBV28 and TRBJ1-5; 7 nucleotides agree with TRBD1. This CDR3 spans 15 amino acids. The V gene end was trimmed by 4 bases and the J gene end by 1 base; junction bases not matched to a gene: 4. The germline CDR1 and CDR2 sequences are MDHEN and SYDVKM. The CDR3 DNA reads TGTGCCAGCAGTTACGACAGGGCCAGCAATCAGCCCCAGCATTTT. This sequence encodes CASSYDRASNQPQHF.

The chain couples TRBV10-2 to TRBJ2-1; 10 bases are a match to TRBD2. CDR1 is WSHSY, CDR2 SAAADI, per germline. J gave up 7 bases and V 0 bases, and 0 bases lay outside the gene matches. CDR3 size: 14 residues. The CDR3 loop is CASSESTSGNEQFF. The CDR3 nucleotides are TGCGCCAGCAGTGAGTCGACTAGCGGGAATGAGCAGTTCTTC.

As to this clone: An end of the junction does not agree with germline; a read error may underlie this. This rearrangement joins TRBV7-6 to TRBJ1-3, with 8 bases that match TRBD1. The CDR3 has 13 amino acids. Germline-derived CDR1 and CDR2 are SGHVS and FNYEAQ. The CDR3, as DNA: TGTGCCAGCAGCTTAGCCCCCGGTCGGACAGGGTTTTTT. Protein sequence: CASSLAPGRTGFF.

This sequence joins TRBV11-2 and TRBJ1-6; D remains unclear. Trimming cost V 1 base and J 8 bases, with 15 bases left between them. Looked up from germline, CDR1 is SGHAT and CDR2 is FQNNGV. The CDR3 is made up of 16 amino acids. The CDR3 DNA reads TGTGCCAGCAGCTTAGGGATTGGGAGCGTCGATTCACCCCTCCACTTT. Its translation: CASSLGIGSVDSPLHF.

The chain employs TRBV11-3 and TRBJ2-3, with 9 bases that match TRBD1. The ends lost 6 bases at V and 8 bases at J; junction bases unmatched: 6. The CDR3 totals 13 residues. Germline V lookup: CDR1 SGHNT, CDR2 YENEEA. In nucleotides, the CDR3 is TGTGCCAGCAGGAGGGACAGGGACCTTACGCAGTATTTT. Its translation: CASRRDRDLTQYF.

This clone has just a few counts. The V gene is TRBV18, the J gene TRBJ1-4; D gene ambiguous. Germline CDR1 and CDR2: KGHSH and LQKENI. This CDR3 spans 15 amino acids. The V end was cut by 2 bases, the J end by 3 bases, with 10 bases between. The DNA of the CDR3 is TGTGCCAGCTCACCAATGGAGCCTCCTAATGAAAAACTGTTTTTT. Protein sequence: CASSPMEPPNEKLFF.

This CDR3 is CASRPGPSSYNEQFF. CDR3 coding DNA: TGTGCCAGCAGGCCGGGCCCCAGCTCCTACAATGAGCAGTTCTTC. The chain couples TRBV6-1 to TRBJ2-1; D gene ambiguous. Germline CDR1 is MNHNS and CDR2 is SASEGT. The germline V and J ends were trimmed by 6 bases and 0 bases, with 12 bases remaining between them. The CDR3 length is 15 residues.

The chain uses TRBV6-5 and TRBJ1-5, with no clear D. V was clipped by 6 bases and J by 3 bases, with 9 bases between them. CDR1 and CDR2 (germline): MNHEY, SVGAGI. The CDR3 runs 13 residues. The CDR3 nucleotides are TGTGCCAGCAGCCCCAGCTACAATCAGCCCCAGCATTTT. Its translation is CASSPSYNQPQHF.